This T cell receptor (beta chain) is from a study of cytomegalovirus exposure and HLA in healthy donors. At the level of the study: From donors who were HLA-typed, an early data release held approximately 91 million unique TCRs. Study results and caveats: Reports showed the classifier diagnosing cytomegalovirus status with high specificity and sensitivity. The later analysis indicated that the majority of CMV-associated TCR beta chains appeared HLA-restricted. In a later analysis, a missense DCLRE1C variant was linked to TCR beta V- and J-gene trimming.

CDR1 is MDHEN, CDR2 SYDVKM, per germline. This CDR3 region has 17 residues. V was pared by 6 bases and J by 8 bases, with 26 bases between. PCR was performed using 60 Vbeta and 13 Jbeta primers. TCRdb's copy holds only in-frame clones and misses some; the assay was immunoSEQ multiplex PCR. This sample has 200,000 to 250,000 clones, with 85% found just once. With respect to this clone: What it binds is not known.

The chain joins TRBV28 to TRBJ2-1, with a possible D match to TRBD1 (8 bases). Sequenced sample: PBMCs. The TCR was taken from a human donor in good health. CDR3: CASSPTGGDVPTHEQFF. In DNA, the CDR3 is TGTGCCAGCAGCCCTACAGGGGGGGACGTCCCCACCCATGAGCAGTTCTTC.